This is a list of T cell receptor beta chains from one sample in a study of blood T cells in healthy people across ages. TCRdb re-called the 5' RACE reads with MiXCR, one entry per CDR3 protein. This repertoire shows fewer than 800,000 distinct CDR3 sequences, about 52% found once; its top ten account for around a third. The sample taken for sequencing was blood. The receptors derive from a woman aged 55-75 years in good health. Both conserved end residues are part of each CDR3. Each record gives: clone size, CDR3 length, J gene, V gene, D gene, CDR3 DNA, CDR3 protein. D genes are given only for firm matches. The size entry is marked missing in some rows and otherwise reads once, few, many or a size class.

size: NA; length: 20; J: TRBJ2-1; V: TRBV6-2/TRBV6-3; D: NA; DNA: TGTGCCAGCAGTCCCTGGAAGGGAGTAGGGGGGCGCAGGGGCTACAATGAGCAGTTCTTC; CDR3: CASSPWKGVGGRRGYNEQFF
size: once; length: 16; J: TRBJ2-3; V: TRBV20-1; D: TRBD2; DNA: TGCAGTGCTTCCTCCTCACTAGCGGGAGGGCCGGATACGCAGTATTTT; CDR3: CSASSSLAGGPDTQYF
size: few; length: 16; J: TRBJ2-4; V: TRBV7-3; D: TRBD1; DNA: TGTGCCAGCAGCCCGGGACAGGGGAAGGCCAAAAACATTCAGTACTTC; CDR3: CASSPGQGKAKNIQYF
size: once; length: 17; J: TRBJ1-5; V: TRBV7-2; D: NA; DNA: TGTGCCAGCAGCCTAGGAACGGTGGGGCGCAGTAATCAGCCCCAGCATTTT; CDR3: CASSLGTVGRSNQPQHF
size: few; length: 16; J: TRBJ2-1; V: TRBV4-3; D: TRBD2; DNA: TGCGCCAGCAGCCGGAGGCAAGCGGGAGTGGTCAATGAGCAGTTCTTC; CDR3: CASSRRQAGVVNEQFF
size: NA; length: 19; J: TRBJ2-6; V: TRBV20-1; D: NA; DNA: TGCAGTACTAACACCCAGGGGGGTCGGCCTTACTCTGGGGCCAACGTCCTGACTTTC; CDR3: CSTNTQGGRPYSGANVLTF
size: NA; length: 14; J: TRBJ1-1; V: TRBV20-1; D: NA; DNA: TGCAGTGCTAGCCAACAGGGCCGGGGCACTGAAGCTTTCTTT; CDR3: CSASQQGRGTEAFF
size: few; length: 14; J: TRBJ1-2; V: TRBV9; D: TRBD1; DNA: TGTGCCAGCAGCGAGACAGGGGCTCACTATGGCTACACCTTC; CDR3: CASSETGAHYGYTF
size: NA; length: 14; J: TRBJ2-5; V: TRBV20-1; D: NA; DNA: TGCAGTGCTAGTCGCTCCAGCGGACAAGAGACCCGGTACTTC; CDR3: CSASRSSGQETRYF
size: NA; length: 13; J: TRBJ2-1; V: TRBV15; D: NA; DNA: TGTGCCACCAGCAGAGACCCCCGGGGGGAGCAGTTCTTC; CDR3: CATSRDPRGEQFF
size: once; length: 16; J: TRBJ2-5; V: TRBV10-3; D: TRBD2; DNA: TGTGCCATCAGTGAGTCATCGGGAGGGATCCAAGAGACCCAGTACTTC; CDR3: CAISESSGGIQETQYF
size: many; length: 15; J: TRBJ1-2; V: TRBV5-1; D: NA; DNA: TGCGCCAGCAGCTTGTGGGGCCAGGACAGCTATGGCTACACCTTC; CDR3: CASSLWGQDSYGYTF
size: NA; length: 12; J: TRBJ2-1; V: TRBV12-3/TRBV12-4; D: NA; DNA: TGTGCCAGCAGTTTAGTAGCGAATGAGCAGTTCTTC; CDR3: CASSLVANEQFF
size: NA; length: 13; J: TRBJ1-1; V: TRBV4-1; D: NA; DNA: TGCGCCAGCAGCCAAACAGGGTTGACTGAAGCTTTCTTT; CDR3: CASSQTGLTEAFF
size: NA; length: 15; J: TRBJ2-3; V: TRBV7-2; D: NA; DNA: TGTGCCAGCAGCCCCAGCCGGCGGTCAGCAGATACGCAGTATTTT; CDR3: CASSPSRRSADTQYF
size: many; length: 12; J: TRBJ1-2; V: TRBV25-1; D: NA; DNA: TGTGCCAGCAGCTGGTCGGGGGATGGCTACACCTTC; CDR3: CASSWSGDGYTF